This T cell receptor beta chain appears in the sequencing data of a study of blood T cell repertoires in COVID-19. Whole-study context: From the United States, Italy and Spain came samples of acute and convalescent COVID-19. T cells, B-cell-depleted T cells, or PBMCs provided the cDNA or gDNA that served as material.

Per the germline V gene, CDR1 is SNHLY and CDR2 is FYNNEI. The CDR3 sequence is 16 residues long. V was trimmed by 6 bases and J by 0 bases, leaving 17 bases between them. Under the authors' procedure: How many nucleated cells were present was estimated from reference gene primer amplification. Assay used: immunoSEQ multiplex PCR; TCRdb lists only in-frame clones, some missing. The V and J calls and clone size are taken from that table; D and trimming were inferred from the DNA. The data hold some 69,000 clones, with about four fifths observed a single time. The gene calls are TRBV2 and TRBJ1-2, with D tentatively TRBD1 (6 bases). The clonotype comes from a woman aged 70-85 years with acute or convalescent COVID-19. The sample comprised peripheral blood. CDR3 residues: CASSKLGTTTNYGYTF. The CDR3 DNA is TGTGCCAGCAGCAAACTAGGGACAACCACTAACTATGGCTACACCTTC.